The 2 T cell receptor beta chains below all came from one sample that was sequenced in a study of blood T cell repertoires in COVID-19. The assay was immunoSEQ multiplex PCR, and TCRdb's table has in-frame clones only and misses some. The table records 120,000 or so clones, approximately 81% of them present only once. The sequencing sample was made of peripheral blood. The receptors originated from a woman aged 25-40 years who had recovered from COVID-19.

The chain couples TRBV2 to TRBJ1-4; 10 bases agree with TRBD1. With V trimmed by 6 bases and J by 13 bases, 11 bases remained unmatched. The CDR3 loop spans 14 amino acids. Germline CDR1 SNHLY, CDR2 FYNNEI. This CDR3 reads CASSPRGQGTVLFF. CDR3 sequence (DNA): TGTGCCAGCAGCCCCAGGGGACAGGGGACAGTACTGTTTTTT.

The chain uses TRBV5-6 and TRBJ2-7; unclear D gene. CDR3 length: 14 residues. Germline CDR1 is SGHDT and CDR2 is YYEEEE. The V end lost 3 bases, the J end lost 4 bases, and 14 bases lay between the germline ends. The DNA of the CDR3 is TGTGCCAGCAGCTACAAACAGAGAGAGTACGAGCAGTACTTC. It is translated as CASSYKQREYEQYF.